This T cell receptor beta chain was captured by sequencing in a study of T-cell reconstitution after alpha-beta-depleted transplantation in children. Broader study findings: T-cell counts and diversity were attributed mostly to newly produced T cells one year after transplant. Two months or so post-transplant, alpha-beta T cells reportedly derived from several hundred expanded graft clones. Some patients' high day-60 TCRbeta diversity was attributed to recipient cells surviving conditioning.

The TCRbeta library incorporated unique molecular identifiers. TCRdb itself ran the PCR reads through MiXCR, one entry per CDR3 protein. Here the sample spans fewer than 550,000 distinct CDR3 sequences, roughly an eighth being singletons. As concerns this clonotype: No antigen is known for it.

V shed 0 bases and J shed 1 base, with 13 bases lying between them. Germline CDR1 reads SGHDN; CDR2 reads FVKESK. The CDR3 contains 18 residues. The chain has TRBV14 and TRBJ2-6; D gene unclear. This TCR derives from a female patient aged 2 to 10 who had a stem cell transplant for aplastic anemia, so the T cells may come from the graft donor. The sequences come from PBMCs, mostly from graft donor cells, collected 180 days after TCRalphabeta/CD19-depleted stem cell transplant. In nucleotides, the CDR3 is TGTGCCAGCAGCCAAGATCGCCGACCGAAGTCTGGGGCCAACGTCCTGACTTTC. The encoded protein is CASSQDRRPKSGANVLTF.